The 5 T cell receptor beta chains below all came from one sample that was sequenced in a study of shared clonotypes between healthy human individuals. The table came from immunoSEQ multiplex PCR; TCRdb's copy has only in-frame clones and leaves some out. This table holds around 2,000,000 clones, about 95% found once. Naive CD8 isolation took CD45RO-negative cells positively selected for CCR7 and excluded terminally differentiated effector memory CD45RA+ cells. The sample taken for sequencing was naive CD8+ T cells sorted from blood. The receptors here all came from a man aged 18 to 30 in good health.

The genes are TRBV13 and TRBJ2-7, with 10 bases aligning to TRBD2. Trimming at V came to 3 bases and at J to 3 bases, leaving 5 bases not matched to a gene. CDR1 is PRHDT and CDR2 is FYEKMQ in the germline V gene (reference sequence). This CDR3 comprises 15 residues. The CDR3 region is CASSFLAGGFYEQYF. For the CDR3, the DNA is TGTGCCAGCAGCTTCTTAGCGGGAGGCTTCTACGAGCAGTACTTC.

The chain is built from TRBV2 and TRBJ2-1; TRBD2 aligns across 13 bases. Germline V gives CDR1 SNHLY, CDR2 FYNNEI. This CDR3 is built from 19 residues. After removal of 6 bases from V and 0 bases from J, the junction contained 11 bases not matched to a gene. The CDR3 sequence is CASSRLAGGEPNSYNEQFF. CDR3 nucleotide sequence: TGTGCCAGCAGCCGACTAGCGGGAGGAGAACCTAACTCCTACAATGAGCAGTTCTTC. The entire variable domain, with the rest obtained from reference TRBV2 and TRBJ2-1, is as follows: EPEVTQTPSHQVTQMGQEVILRCVPISNHLYFYWYRQILGQKVEFLVSFYNNEISEKSEIFDDQFSVERPDGSNFTLKIRSTKLEDSAMYFCASSRLAGGEPNSYNEQFFGPGTRLTVL.

The chain recombines TRBV12-5 with TRBJ2-1; D is undetermined. CDR1 and CDR2 from the germline V gene are LGHNT and FRNRAP. The V end lost 1 base, the J end lost 13 bases, and 14 bases lay between the germline ends. The CDR3 totals 13 residues. The DNA for the CDR3 is TGTGCTAGTGGTTTGGCCCCGGGCACCCCTCAGTTCTTC. Translation gives CASGLAPGTPQFF.

V gene TRBV7-6 combines with J gene TRBJ2-7; 7 bases match TRBD1. Trimming cost V 5 bases and J 3 bases; bases outside gene matches: 7. The CDR3 has 14 residues. CDR1 and CDR2 from the germline V gene are SGHVS and FNYEAQ. CDR3 in DNA: TGTGCCAGCAGCGGTCGACAGGGAGACTACGAGCAGTACTTC. Translation gives CASSGRQGDYEQYF.

This clone was picked up one time. The chain couples TRBV11-2 to TRBJ2-2; 9 bases line up with TRBD2. The CDR3 is 15 residues long. CDR1 SGHAT and CDR2 FQNNGV come from the germline V gene. Unmatched junction bases numbered 11, after V lost 9 bases and J lost 6 bases. CDR3 sequence (DNA): TGTGCCAGTACGGAAGTAGCTAGCGGGGCCGGGGAGCTGTTTTTT. The encoded protein is CASTEVASGAGELFF.